This TCR beta chain is drawn from a study of shared T cell receptors in the human thymus. Generated by immunoSEQ multiplex PCR, the TCRdb table keeps only in-frame clones and is missing some. The sample lists roughly 700,000 clones, roughly 90% occurring once. In addition, the sample was reused for a study of human thymus T cells. Turning to that study: All donors were healthy Finnish infants who were undergoing corrective surgery to treat congenital heart defects. From resections taken during corrective heart surgery, the thymus tissue was obtained. Biased V and J segment usage appeared in thymus and peripheral blood. Reports from related research described highly overlapping thymic repertoires among unrelated individuals.

This TCR was recovered from a boy younger than two with a congenital heart defect. Material for sequencing was thymocytes.

CDR3: CSASDSWGTEAFF. In DNA, the CDR3 is TGCAGCGCTAGCGACAGTTGGGGGACTGAAGCTTTCTTT. This rearrangement joins TRBV29-1 to TRBJ1-1, with TRBD1 as a possible D gene (5 bases). The CDR3 covers 13 residues. Germline V gives CDR1 SQVTM, CDR2 ANQGSEA. Trimming took off 7 bases at V and 5 bases at J, with 17 bases between the two ends. The full variable domain, with the rest looked up from reference TRBV29-1 and TRBJ1-1, is SAVISQKPSRDICQRGTSLTIQCQVDSQVTMMFWYRQQPGQSLTLIATANQGSEATYESGFVIDKFPISRPNLTFSTLTVSNMSPEDSSIYLCSASDSWGTEAFFGQGTRLTVV.